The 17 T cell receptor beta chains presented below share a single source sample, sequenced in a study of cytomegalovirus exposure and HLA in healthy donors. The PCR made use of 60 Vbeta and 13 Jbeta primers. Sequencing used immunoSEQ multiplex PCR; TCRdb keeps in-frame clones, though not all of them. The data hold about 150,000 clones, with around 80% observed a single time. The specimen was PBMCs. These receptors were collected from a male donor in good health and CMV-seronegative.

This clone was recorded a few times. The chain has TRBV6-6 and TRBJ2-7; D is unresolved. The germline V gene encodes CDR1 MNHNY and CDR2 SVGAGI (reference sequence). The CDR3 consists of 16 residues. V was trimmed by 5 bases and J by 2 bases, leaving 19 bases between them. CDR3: CASSPLDPSRPYEQYF. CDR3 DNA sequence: TGTGCCAGCAGTCCGCTCGACCCATCGCGGCCCTACGAGCAGTACTTC.

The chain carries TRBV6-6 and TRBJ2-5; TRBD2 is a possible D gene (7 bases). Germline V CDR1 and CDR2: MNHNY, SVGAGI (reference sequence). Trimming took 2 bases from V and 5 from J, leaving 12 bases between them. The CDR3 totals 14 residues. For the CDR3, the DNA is TGTGCCAGCAGTTACCCTGGGGGGGCGGAGACCCAGTACTTC. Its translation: CASSYPGGAETQYF.

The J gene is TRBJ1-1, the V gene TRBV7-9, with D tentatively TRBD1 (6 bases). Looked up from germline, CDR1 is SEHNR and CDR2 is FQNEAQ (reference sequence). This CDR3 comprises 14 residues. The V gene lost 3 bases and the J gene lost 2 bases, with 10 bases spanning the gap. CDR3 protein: CASSFRGDNTEAFF. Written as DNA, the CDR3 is TGTGCCAGCAGCTTCAGGGGCGATAACACTGAAGCTTTCTTT. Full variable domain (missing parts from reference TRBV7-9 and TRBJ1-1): DTGVSQNPRHKITKRGQNVTFRCDPISEHNRLYWYRQTLGQGPEFLTYFQNEAQLEKSRLLSDRFSAERPKGSFSTLEIQRTEQGDSAMYLCASSFRGDNTEAFFGQGTRLTVV.

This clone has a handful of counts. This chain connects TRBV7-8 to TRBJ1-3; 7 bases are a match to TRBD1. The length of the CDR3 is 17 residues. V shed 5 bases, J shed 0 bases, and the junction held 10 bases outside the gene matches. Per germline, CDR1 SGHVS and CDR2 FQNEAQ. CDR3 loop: CASSTARGRISGNTIYF. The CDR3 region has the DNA TGTGCCAGCAGCACAGCAAGGGGGCGGATCTCTGGAAACACCATATATTTT.

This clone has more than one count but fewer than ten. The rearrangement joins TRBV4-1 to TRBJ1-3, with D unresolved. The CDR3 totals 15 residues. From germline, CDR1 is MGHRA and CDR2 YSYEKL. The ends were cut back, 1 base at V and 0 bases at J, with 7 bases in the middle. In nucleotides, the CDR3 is TGCGCCAGCAGCCAAGGGCCACACTCTGGAAACACCATATATTTT. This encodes CASSQGPHSGNTIYF.

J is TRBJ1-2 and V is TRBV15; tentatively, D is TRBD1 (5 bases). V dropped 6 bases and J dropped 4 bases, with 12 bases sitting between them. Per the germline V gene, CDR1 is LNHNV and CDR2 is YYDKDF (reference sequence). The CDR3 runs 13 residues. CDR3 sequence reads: CATSTGEGYGYTF. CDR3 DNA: TGTGCCACCAGTACGGGGGAAGGCTATGGCTACACCTTC.

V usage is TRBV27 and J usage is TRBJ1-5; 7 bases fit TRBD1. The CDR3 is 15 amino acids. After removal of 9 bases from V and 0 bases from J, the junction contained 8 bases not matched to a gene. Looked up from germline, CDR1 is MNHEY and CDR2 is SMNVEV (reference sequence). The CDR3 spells CASKMGTDSNQPQHF. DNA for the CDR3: TGTGCCAGTAAAATGGGGACAGATAGCAATCAGCCCCAGCATTTT.

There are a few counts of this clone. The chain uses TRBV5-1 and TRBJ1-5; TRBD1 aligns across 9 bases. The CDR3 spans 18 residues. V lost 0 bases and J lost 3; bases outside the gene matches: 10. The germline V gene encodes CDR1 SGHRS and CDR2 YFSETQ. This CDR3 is CASSLDPGTGSYNQPQHF. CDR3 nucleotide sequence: TGCGCCAGCAGCTTGGACCCCGGGACAGGGTCCTACAATCAGCCCCAGCATTTT. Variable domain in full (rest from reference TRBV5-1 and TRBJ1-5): KAGVTQTPRYLIKTRGQQVTLSCSPISGHRSVSWYQQTPGQGLQFLFEYFSETQRNKGNFPGRFSGRQFSNSRSEMNVSTLELGDSALYLCASSLDPGTGSYNQPQHFGDGTRLSIL.

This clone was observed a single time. The CDR3 DNA is TGTGCCAGCAGCTTGTTAGGACAGGGGGCTAACGAGCAGTACTTC. Encoded protein: CASSLLGQGANEQYF. The chain carries TRBV5-6 and TRBJ2-7, with 11 bases matching TRBD1. The J segment lost 5 bases and the V segment lost 1 base, leaving 5 bases of the junction unmatched. The V gene's germline CDR1 is SGHDT and CDR2 YYEEEE. The CDR3 is made up of 15 amino acids.

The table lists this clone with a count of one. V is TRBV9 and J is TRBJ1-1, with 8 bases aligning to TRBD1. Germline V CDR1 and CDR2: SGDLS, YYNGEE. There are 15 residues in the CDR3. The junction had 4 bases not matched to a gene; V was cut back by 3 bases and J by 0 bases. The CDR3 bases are TGTGCCAGCAGCGCCGGGACAGGAATGAACACTGAAGCTTTCTTT. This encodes CASSAGTGMNTEAFF.

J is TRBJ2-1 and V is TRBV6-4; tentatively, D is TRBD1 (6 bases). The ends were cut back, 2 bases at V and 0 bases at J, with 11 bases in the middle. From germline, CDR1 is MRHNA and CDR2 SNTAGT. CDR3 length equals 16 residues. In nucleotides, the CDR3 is TGTGCCAGCAGTGACAGGGCCAGGGGCTCCTACAATGAGCAGTTCTTC. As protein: CASSDRARGSYNEQFF.

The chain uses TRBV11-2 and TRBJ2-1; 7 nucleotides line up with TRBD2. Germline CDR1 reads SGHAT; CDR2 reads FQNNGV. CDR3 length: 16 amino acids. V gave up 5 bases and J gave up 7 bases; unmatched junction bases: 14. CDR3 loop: CASSPRLAFFGNEQFF. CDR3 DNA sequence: TGTGCCAGCAGCCCGCGACTAGCCTTTTTTGGGAATGAGCAGTTCTTC.

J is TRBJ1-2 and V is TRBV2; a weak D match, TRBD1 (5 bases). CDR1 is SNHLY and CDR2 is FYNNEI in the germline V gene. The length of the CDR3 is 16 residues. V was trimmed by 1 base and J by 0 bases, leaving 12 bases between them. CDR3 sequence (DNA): TGTGCCAGCAGTGAAGATTACTGGACAACTAACTATGGCTACACCTTC. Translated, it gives CASSEDYWTTNYGYTF.

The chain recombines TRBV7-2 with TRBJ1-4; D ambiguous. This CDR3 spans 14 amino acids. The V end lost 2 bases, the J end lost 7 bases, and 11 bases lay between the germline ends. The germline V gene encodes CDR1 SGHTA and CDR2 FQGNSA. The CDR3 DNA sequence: TGTGCCAGCAGCTTAAGGGAGTTTAGTGAAAAACTGTTTTTT. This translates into CASSLREFSEKLFF. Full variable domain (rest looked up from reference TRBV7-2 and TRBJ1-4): GAGVSQSPSNKVTEKGKDVELRCDPISGHTALYWYRQSLGQGLEFLIYFQGNSAPDKSGLPSDRFSAERTGGSVSTLTIQRTQQEDSAVYLCASSLREFSEKLFFGSGTQLSVL.

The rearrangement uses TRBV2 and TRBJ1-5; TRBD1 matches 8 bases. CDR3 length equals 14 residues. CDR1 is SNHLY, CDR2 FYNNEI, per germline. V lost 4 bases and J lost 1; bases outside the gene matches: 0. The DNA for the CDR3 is TGTGCCAGCAGTGGGGACAGGAGCAATCAGCCCCAGCATTTT. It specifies CASSGDRSNQPQHF.

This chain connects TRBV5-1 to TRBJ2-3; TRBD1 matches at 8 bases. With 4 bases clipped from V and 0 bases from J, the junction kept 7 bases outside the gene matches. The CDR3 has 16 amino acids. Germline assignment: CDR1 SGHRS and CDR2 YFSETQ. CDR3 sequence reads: CASSMGQAISTDTQYF. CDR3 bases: TGCGCCAGCAGCATGGGACAGGCAATTAGCACAGATACGCAGTATTTT.

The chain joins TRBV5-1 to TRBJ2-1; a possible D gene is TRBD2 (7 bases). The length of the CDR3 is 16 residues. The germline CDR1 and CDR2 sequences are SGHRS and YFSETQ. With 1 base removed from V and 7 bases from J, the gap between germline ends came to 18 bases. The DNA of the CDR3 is TGCGCCAGCAGCTTGTCCGCCGGGGGAGGGGGGAATGAGCAGTTCTTC. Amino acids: CASSLSAGGGGNEQFF.